The rows below give T cell receptor beta chains drawn from one sample of a study of cytomegalovirus exposure and HLA in healthy donors. Assay: immunoSEQ multiplex PCR; the TCRdb copy retains only in-frame clones and omits some. The data show about 89,000 clones, roughly three quarters seen once. The sample consisted of PBMCs. The receptors were sampled from a male donor in good health and CMV-seronegative. CDR3s include the opening cysteine and the closing phenylalanine or tryptophan. The order of the fields is CDR3 DNA, CDR3 protein, clone size, V gene, D gene, J gene. The D gene is left open where the match is weak. Part of the rows lack a size; the others show once, few, many or a class for expanded clones.

DNA: TGCGCCAGCAGCTTGATCGGGAGACAAAACTATGGCTACACCTTC
CDR3: CASSLIGRQNYGYTF
size: NA
V: TRBV5-1
D: NA
J: TRBJ1-2

DNA: TGTGCCAGCAGTTTGTCCATGTTGAACACTGAAGCTTTCTTT
CDR3: CASSLSMLNTEAFF
size: NA
V: TRBV27
D: NA
J: TRBJ1-1

DNA: TGTGCCTGGAGACCTAGGACAGCGGCCTATTCACCCCTCCACTTT
CDR3: CAWRPRTAAYSPLHF
size: NA
V: TRBV30
D: NA
J: TRBJ1-6

DNA: TGTGCCAGCAGTGTCGACAGGGCACAAAGAAACACCATATATTTT
CDR3: CASSVDRAQRNTIYF
size: NA
V: TRBV2
D: TRBD1
J: TRBJ1-3

DNA: TGTGCCAGCAGCCCCCACTTCAGGGGAAGTACTGAAGCTTTCTTT
CDR3: CASSPHFRGSTEAFF
size: NA
V: TRBV27
D: NA
J: TRBJ1-1

DNA: TGTGCCAGCAGTTACGGGACAGGTGGGGCCAACGGCCTGACTTTC
CDR3: CASSYGTGGANGLTF
size: NA
V: TRBV6-5
D: TRBD1
J: TRBJ2-6

DNA: TGTGCCAGCAGCCCACGACAGGGGTATGGCTACACCTTC
CDR3: CASSPRQGYGYTF
size: NA
V: TRBV7-9
D: TRBD1
J: TRBJ1-2

DNA: TGTGCCAGCAGGTATGACAGCGGGAGCGATGAGCAGTTCTTC
CDR3: CASRYDSGSDEQFF
size: NA
V: TRBV5-8
D: TRBD2
J: TRBJ2-1

DNA: TGTGCCAGCATGCTAGCGGTCCTAACCGGGGAGCTGTTTTTT
CDR3: CASMLAVLTGELFF
size: NA
V: TRBV11-2
D: TRBD2
J: TRBJ2-2

DNA: TGTGCCAGCCATTCGGCAGGGGGGTTGGACTATGGCTACACCTTC
CDR3: CASHSAGGLDYGYTF
size: NA
V: TRBV6-5
D: TRBD1
J: TRBJ1-2

DNA: TGTGCCAGCAGCTTGGGAGGGACTAGGAGGGCTGCCGAGCAGTACTTC
CDR3: CASSLGGTRRAAEQYF
size: NA
V: TRBV5-4
D: TRBD2
J: TRBJ2-7

DNA: TGTGCCAGCAGTTACGGTTCCAGGGGGAACTACGAGCAGTACTTC
CDR3: CASSYGSRGNYEQYF
size: NA
V: TRBV6-6
D: TRBD1
J: TRBJ2-7

DNA: TGTGCCAGCAAACAGGGGGTTTTGGAGACCCAGTACTTC
CDR3: CASKQGVLETQYF
size: NA
V: TRBV28
D: TRBD1
J: TRBJ2-5

DNA: TGTGCCAGCAGCCCCCGGGGGGAGACCCAGTACTTC
CDR3: CASSPRGETQYF
size: few
V: TRBV7-9
D: NA
J: TRBJ2-5

DNA: TGTGCCTGGAGTCTGAGAGGGAATCAGCCCCAGCATTTT
CDR3: CAWSLRGNQPQHF
size: NA
V: TRBV30
D: NA
J: TRBJ1-5

DNA: TGCGCCAGCAGCCCAGACAGGGGGCACTTGAACACTGAAGCTTTCTTT
CDR3: CASSPDRGHLNTEAFF
size: NA
V: TRBV5-1
D: TRBD1
J: TRBJ1-1

DNA: TGTGCCACTCAACGGCGGGAGGGCCGGGAGACCCAGTACTTC
CDR3: CATQRREGRETQYF
size: NA
V: TRBV18
D: TRBD2
J: TRBJ2-5

DNA: TGCGCCAGTCAAACTAGCGGGGGTAACACCGGGGAGCTGTTTTTT
CDR3: CASQTSGGNTGELFF
size: NA
V: TRBV10-2
D: TRBD2
J: TRBJ2-2

DNA: TGTGCCAGCAGCTTAGCCCTCCCTACAGGGTATGAAGGCTACACCTTC
CDR3: CASSLALPTGYEGYTF
size: NA
V: TRBV7-2
D: NA
J: TRBJ1-2

DNA: TGTGCCAGCAGTTACGCGGGTAACTATGGCTACACCTTC
CDR3: CASSYAGNYGYTF
size: few
V: TRBV27
D: NA
J: TRBJ1-2

DNA: TGTGCCAGCAGAACAGTACTCAACACCGGGGAGCTGTTTTTT
CDR3: CASRTVLNTGELFF
size: NA
V: TRBV27
D: NA
J: TRBJ2-2

DNA: TGTGCCAGCAGTGGACTAGCGGGGGGCCCAGATACGCAGTATTTT
CDR3: CASSGLAGGPDTQYF
size: NA
V: TRBV6-1
D: TRBD2
J: TRBJ2-3

DNA: TGTGCCAGCACTCGAGACAGGAGCTCCTATAATTCACCCCTCCACTTT
CDR3: CASTRDRSSYNSPLHF
size: NA
V: TRBV6-6
D: NA
J: TRBJ1-6

DNA: TGCGCCAGCAGCCGGTCTTATAATTCACCCCTCCACTTT
CDR3: CASSRSYNSPLHF
size: NA
V: TRBV5-1
D: NA
J: TRBJ1-6

DNA: TGTGCCTGGAGTGTAGAGCTTTGGATGGACAGGGGAGGTAATACTAACTATGGCTACACCTTC
CDR3: CAWSVELWMDRGGNTNYGYTF
size: NA
V: TRBV30
D: TRBD1
J: TRBJ1-2

DNA: TGTGCCTGGAGTCGGTTAGGAGGGGCGGGCACTGAAGCTTTCTTT
CDR3: CAWSRLGGAGTEAFF
size: few
V: TRBV30
D: NA
J: TRBJ1-1